The 30 T cell receptor beta chains below were found in one sample sequenced in a study of T cell repertoires in cytomegalovirus infection. MiXCR was run by TCRdb on the reads, yielding one entry per CDR3 protein. The data contain tens of thousands of distinct CDR3 sequences, about a fifth of them singletons. Their target antigens are unknown. This specimen was CD8+ T cells from cultured PBMCs, taken from culture after CMV antigen stimulation. The receptors derive from a human donor in good health (CMV status not recorded). Some clones in this sample may be carry-over from other donors' samples.

The chain is built from TRBV7-9 and TRBJ2-5, with a tentative D call TRBD1 (6 bases). The CDR3 extends over 14 amino acids. Trimming took off 4 bases at V and 4 bases at J, with 13 bases between the two ends. The germline V gene encodes CDR1 SEHNR and CDR2 FQNEAQ (reference sequence). The CDR3 sequence: CASSSDRSRETQYF. CDR3 in DNA: TGTGCCAGCAGCTCCGACAGGAGCCGAGAGACCCAGTACTTC.

The rearrangement uses TRBV7-6 and TRBJ1-2; no clear D. This CDR3 region has 10 residues. The V gene's germline CDR1 is SGHVS and CDR2 FNYEAQ. Trimming took 7 bases from V and 7 from J, leaving 7 bases between them. CDR3 DNA sequence: TGTGCCAGCAAGGAGGTTGGCTACACCTTC. It yields the protein CASKEVGYTF. The complete variable domain, with remaining parts taken from reference TRBV7-6 and TRBJ1-2, reads GAGVSQSPRYKVTKRGQDVALRCDPISGHVSLYWYRQALGQGPEFLTYFNYEAQQDKSGLPNDRFSAERPEGSISTLTIQRTEQRDSAMYRCASKEVGYTFGSGTRLTVV.

In its sample, this clonotype was seen many times. The chain is built from TRBV11-1 and TRBJ2-5; D may be TRBD2 (5 bases). Germline V CDR1 and CDR2: SGHAT, FQDESV (reference sequence). Trimming removed 4 bases from V and 1 base from J, with 7 bases in between. The length of the CDR3 is 13 residues. CDR3 nucleotides: TGTGCCAGCAGCTGGGAGATCCAAGAGACCCAGTACTTC. Residues: CASSWEIQETQYF.

This chain uses TRBV6-6 with TRBJ2-1; D is undetermined. Trimming pared 3 bases from V and 0 bases from J, leaving 12 bases between. Per the germline V gene, CDR1 is MNHNY and CDR2 is SVGAGI (reference sequence). This CDR3 has 16 residues. CDR3 loop: CASSYQGRSSYNEQFF. In DNA, the CDR3 is TGTGCCAGCAGTTATCAAGGGCGCAGCTCCTACAATGAGCAGTTCTTC.

This clonotype was picked up a small number of times. The chain joins TRBV6-5 to TRBJ2-7; D is uncertain. Trimming pared 2 bases from V and 3 bases from J, leaving 8 bases between. The CDR3 spans 13 residues. Germline CDR1 is MNHEY and CDR2 is SVGAGI. The CDR3, as DNA: TGTGCCAGCAGTTACCGAAGGAGCTACGAGCAGTACTTC. Translated: CASSYRRSYEQYF.

This clonotype has a count of ten or more. This rearrangement joins TRBV7-9 to TRBJ2-2; no definite D call. Per the germline V gene, CDR1 is SEHNR and CDR2 is FQNEAQ (reference sequence). The V and J ends lost 5 bases and 4 bases respectively, with 14 bases between them. This CDR3 contains 15 residues. In nucleotides, the CDR3 is TGTGCCAGCAGCCCGATCGATGGACCCACCGGGGAGCTGTTTTTT. Translated, it gives CASSPIDGPTGELFF.

There are a few counts of this clonotype. The chain links TRBV12-3 or TRBV12-4 to TRBJ2-2; TRBD2 matches 7 bases. This CDR3 is built from 16 residues. After removal of 5 bases from V and 0 bases from J, the junction contained 6 bases not matched to a gene. CDR3 amino acids: CASSPTSAANTGELFF. CDR3 bases: TGTGCCAGCAGTCCCACTAGCGCCGCGAACACCGGGGAGCTGTTTTTT.

This chain uses TRBV4-1 with TRBJ1-1, with D unclear. CDR1 is MGHRA and CDR2 is YSYEKL in the germline V gene. Trimming took 3 bases from V and 11 from J, leaving 16 bases between them. The CDR3 covers 13 residues. In DNA, the CDR3 is TGCGCCAGCAGCCATGTCCCCACTCAAGCGGCTTTCTTT. This encodes CASSHVPTQAAFF.

The genes are TRBV7-9 and TRBJ1-6; 10 bases are shared with TRBD1. Germline V lookup: CDR1 SEHNR, CDR2 FQNEAQ (reference sequence). J gave up 14 bases and V 8 bases, and 12 bases lay outside the gene matches. The length of the CDR3 is 14 residues. The chain's CDR3 is CASSSTGGRVALHF. As DNA, the CDR3 is TGTGCCAGCTCTTCGACAGGGGGCCGGGTGGCCCTCCACTTT. The full variable domain, rest sourced from reference TRBV7-9 and TRBJ1-6, is DTGVSQNPRHKITKRGQNVTFRCDPISEHNRLYWYRQTLGQGPEFLTYFQNEAQLEKSRLLSDRFSAERPKGSFSTLEIQRTEQGDSAMYLCASSSTGGRVALHFGNGTRLTVT.

This chain joins TRBV27 and TRBJ2-3; D might be TRBD2 (6 bases). CDR3 length: 15 residues. From germline, CDR1 is MNHEY and CDR2 SMNVEV (reference sequence). Trimming shortened V by 7 bases and J by 0 bases, and 14 bases separated the two germline ends. CDR3 sequence (DNA): TGTGCCAGCAACTTGGGGGGTACTAGCACAGATACGCAGTATTTT. This translates into CASNLGGTSTDTQYF.

This clonotype was recorded a few times. The rearrangement joins TRBV18 to TRBJ2-1; a weak D match, TRBD2 (5 bases). V was clipped by 3 bases and J by 0 bases, with 12 bases between them. CDR3 size: 16 residues. The germline V gene has CDR1 KGHSH and CDR2 LQKENI. In nucleotides, the CDR3 is TGTGCCAGCTCACCTGAGGGTCCGAGCTCCTACAATGAGCAGTTCTTC. Its protein is CASSPEGPSSYNEQFF.

The chain recombines TRBV7-2 with TRBJ2-5, with 7 positions matching TRBD1. The CDR3 is made up of 15 amino acids. V lost 5 bases to trimming and J lost 2 bases; unmatched junction nucleotides: 8. Germline CDR1 reads SGHTA; CDR2 reads FQGNSA. CDR3 bases: TGTGCCAGCAGCCTCCCGGGACAGATACAAGAGACCCAGTACTTC. This encodes CASSLPGQIQETQYF. The full variable domain, rest sourced from reference TRBV7-2 and TRBJ2-5, is GAGVSQSPSNKVTEKGKDVELRCDPISGHTALYWYRQSLGQGLEFLIYFQGNSAPDKSGLPSDRFSAERTGGSVSTLTIQRTQQEDSAVYLCASSLPGQIQETQYFGPGTRLLVL.

This clonotype was observed a few times. V is TRBV7-9 and J is TRBJ1-4, with D possibly matching TRBD1 (6 bases). V was trimmed by 11 bases and J by 2 bases, leaving 12 bases between them. Germline assignment: CDR1 SEHNR and CDR2 FQNEAQ (reference sequence). The CDR3 length is 13 residues. For the CDR3, the DNA is TGTGCCGGCCGTCAGGGGACTAATGAAAAACTGTTTTTT. Amino acids: CAGRQGTNEKLFF.

This clonotype was counted only a few times. The chain recombines TRBV14 with TRBJ2-3, with D unresolved. Germline V gene sequence: CDR1 SGHDN, CDR2 FVKESK. This CDR3 is 13 amino acids long. Trimming pared 0 bases from V and 5 bases from J, leaving 6 bases between. The CDR3 region is CASSQDVRDTQYF. The CDR3 DNA reads as TGTGCCAGCAGCCAAGATGTTCGAGATACGCAGTATTTT.

The chain is built from TRBV4-1 and TRBJ2-1; D unresolved. V lost 1 base, J lost 3 bases, and 13 bases lay in between. CDR3 length equals 16 residues. From germline, CDR1 is MGHRA and CDR2 YSYEKL. The CDR3 coding sequence is TGCGCCAGCAGCCAAGGGAAATCCCGGATCTACAATGAGCAGTTCTTC. Translated, it gives CASSQGKSRIYNEQFF.

The table lists this clonotype with a few counts. This chain uses TRBV7-9 with TRBJ1-4; D ambiguous. The germline V and J ends were trimmed by 4 bases and 8 bases, with 14 bases remaining between them. The CDR3 runs 14 residues. Germline V gene sequence: CDR1 SEHNR, CDR2 FQNEAQ (reference sequence). CDR3 nucleotides: TGTGCCAGCAGCTGGGGAAGGGAGCGGGAAAAACTGTTTTTT. As protein: CASSWGREREKLFF.

There are a few counts of this clonotype. The CDR3 loop is CASSVTGTGVYEQYF. The CDR3 nucleotides are TGTGCCAGCAGCGTTACCGGGACAGGGGTATACGAGCAGTACTTC. The chain employs TRBV11-1 and TRBJ2-7; TRBD1 matches at 10 bases. Unmatched junction bases numbered 8, after V lost 5 bases and J lost 4 bases. This CDR3 region has 15 residues. Germline values: CDR1 SGHAT, CDR2 FQDESV (reference sequence).

There are a few counts of this clonotype. The J gene is TRBJ2-1, the V gene TRBV6-2 or TRBV6-3; tentatively, D is TRBD2 (5 bases). CDR3 length equals 14 residues. Germline CDR1 and CDR2: MNHEY and SVGEGT. Trimming cost V 7 bases and J 0 bases, with 10 bases left between them. The CDR3 loop is CASMGSDSYNEQFF. The DNA of the CDR3 is TGTGCCAGCATGGGTAGCGACTCCTACAATGAGCAGTTCTTC.

The sample holds a few counts of this clonotype. The gene calls are TRBV7-8 and TRBJ2-7, with 12 bases aligning to TRBD2. The CDR3 loop spans 15 amino acids. V lost 8 bases, J lost 2 bases, and 7 bases stayed unmatched. Germline V gene data show CDR1 as SGHVS and CDR2 as FQNEAQ. The CDR3 sequence: CASCQGLAGTYEQYF. CDR3 sequence (DNA): TGTGCCAGCTGTCAAGGACTAGCGGGGACCTACGAGCAGTACTTC.

V and J are TRBV5-1 and TRBJ2-1, with TRBD2 matching over 7 bases. Germline loops: CDR1 SGHRS, CDR2 YFSETQ. Germline trimming cut 1 base from V and 5 bases from J; bases unmatched to any gene: 0. The CDR3 is 13 residues long. The DNA for the CDR3 is TGCGCCAGCAGCTTGCGGGGGGACAATGAGCAGTTCTTC. Its translation is CASSLRGDNEQFF.

This clonotype was counted only a few times. The V and J genes are TRBV7-9 and TRBJ2-1; TRBD1 is a possible D gene (6 bases). From germline, CDR1 is SEHNR and CDR2 FQNEAQ (reference sequence). V lost 4 bases and J lost 10, with 17 bases in between. CDR3 length equals 14 residues. This chain's CDR3 is CASSSPRQVREQFF. The CDR3 nucleotides read TGTGCCAGCAGCTCTCCCCGACAGGTCCGAGAGCAGTTCTTC. Full variable domain (rest looked up from reference TRBV7-9 and TRBJ2-1): DTGVSQNPRHKITKRGQNVTFRCDPISEHNRLYWYRQTLGQGPEFLTYFQNEAQLEKSRLLSDRFSAERPKGSFSTLEIQRTEQGDSAMYLCASSSPRQVREQFFGPGTRLTVL.

Relative to its sample, this clonotype is medium-sized. V is TRBV7-2 and J is TRBJ2-1, with D possibly matching TRBD1 (5 bases). The CDR3 has 13 amino acids. Germline loops: CDR1 SGHTA, CDR2 FQGNSA. V shed 3 bases and J shed 4 bases, with 7 bases lying between them. CDR3 residues: CASSLTDYNEQFF. The DNA for the CDR3 is TGTGCCAGCAGCTTGACAGATTACAATGAGCAGTTCTTC.

The chain joins TRBV6-1 to TRBJ2-7; D assignment may be TRBD1 or TRBD2 (5 bases each). Germline loops: CDR1 MNHNS, CDR2 SASEGT. Trimming shortened V by 7 bases and J by 2 bases, and 24 bases separated the two germline ends. The CDR3 runs to 17 residues. CDR3 protein: CASTEGLQFLEAYEQYF. The CDR3 nucleotides are TGTGCCAGCACCGAGGGGCTTCAGTTCCTGGAGGCCTACGAGCAGTACTTC.

The CDR3 DNA follows: TGTGCCAGCAGCTTAGTGACAGGGGGATTGGGGATAAACACCATATATTTT. The encoded protein is CASSLVTGGLGINTIYF. The J gene is TRBJ1-3, the V gene TRBV7-2; the match to TRBD1 covers 9 bases. Germline loops: CDR1 SGHTA, CDR2 FQGNSA. The ends lost 1 base at V and 6 bases at J; junction bases unmatched: 10. This CDR3 contains 17 residues.

The CDR3 DNA follows: TGTGCCAGCAGTACCGGGACAGGGTATGAAAAACTGTTTTTT. It specifies CASSTGTGYEKLFF. The chain recombines TRBV6-5 with TRBJ1-4; TRBD1 matches 9 bases. Germline lookup yields CDR1 MNHEY and CDR2 SVGAGI. The CDR3 covers 14 residues. Losses at the gene ends were 5 bases for V and 6 bases for J; bases not matched to a gene: 4.

This clonotype has more than one count but fewer than ten. V usage is TRBV6-6 and J usage is TRBJ2-1; D gene unclear. The germline CDR1 and CDR2 sequences are MNHNY and SVGAGI (reference sequence). V lost 6 bases to trimming and J lost 4 bases, with 16 bases between them. This CDR3 is 15 amino acids long. For the CDR3, the DNA is TGTGCCAGCAGCCCTACACAGAACCAATACAATGAGCAGTTCTTC. As protein: CASSPTQNQYNEQFF.

A few counts support this clonotype. This chain joins TRBV19 and TRBJ1-1; D is unresolved. The CDR3 totals 16 residues. V was pared by 5 bases and J by 4 bases, with 20 bases between. Per germline, CDR1 LNHDA and CDR2 SQIVND (reference sequence). CDR3 sequence reads: CASSLSAREVGTEAFF. The CDR3 DNA reads TGTGCCAGTAGTCTATCTGCACGGGAGGTGGGCACTGAAGCTTTCTTT.

This chain joins TRBV7-2 and TRBJ2-7; 7 nucleotides agree with TRBD1. The CDR3 spans 15 residues. Trimming cost V 1 base and J 2 bases; bases outside gene matches: 5. CDR1 is SGHTA, CDR2 FQGNSA, per germline. The CDR3 nucleotides are TGTGCCAGCAGCTTAGGCGACAGGGCGACCTACGAGCAGTACTTC. Translating it yields CASSLGDRATYEQYF. The whole variable domain, remainder taken from reference TRBV7-2 and TRBJ2-7, is GAGVSQSPSNKVTEKGKDVELRCDPISGHTALYWYRQSLGQGLEFLIYFQGNSAPDKSGLPSDRFSAERTGGSVSTLTIQRTQQEDSAVYLCASSLGDRATYEQYFGPGTRLTVT.

This clonotype was counted at least ten times. The chain has TRBV7-8 and TRBJ2-3; D is possibly TRBD1 or TRBD2 (6 bases each). The CDR3 extends over 17 amino acids. Germline V gene sequence: CDR1 SGHVS, CDR2 FQNEAQ. Trimming stripped 2 bases from V and 6 bases from J, with 21 bases between. The CDR3 DNA sequence: TGTGCCAGCAGCTTAAGAGGGGGGTGGGCATCCACGGATACGCAGTATTTT. It yields the protein CASSLRGGWASTDTQYF.

The CDR3 loop reads CASAPGGGRESQHF. The DNA of the CDR3 is TGTGCTAGTGCCCCGGGGGGGGGACGGGAATCCCAGCATTTT. The V gene is TRBV12-5, the J gene TRBJ1-5; tentatively, D is TRBD1 (5 bases). The CDR3 loop spans 14 amino acids. V gave up 7 bases and J gave up 11 bases, with 21 bases separating them. The germline V gene encodes CDR1 LGHNT and CDR2 FRNRAP.